The 11 T cell receptor beta chains reported below all come from one sample, sequenced in a study of shared clonotypes between healthy human individuals. The assay was immunoSEQ multiplex PCR, and TCRdb's table has in-frame clones only and misses some. The sample lists 2 million to 2.5 million clones; approximately 94% were seen once. Input material: naive CD4+ T cells sorted from blood. The subset denotes: CD45RA+ positively selected. The receptors here all came from a young man in good health.

The V and J genes are TRBV30 and TRBJ1-1; 7 bases fit TRBD1. The CDR3 extends over 12 amino acids. Looked up from germline, CDR1 is GTSNPN and CDR2 is SVGIG (reference sequence). V shed 5 bases and J 4 bases; nucleotides not matched to a gene: 4. CDR3 sequence (DNA): TGTGCCTGGGTACAGGGGCCCACTGAAGCTTTCTTT. Its translation: CAWVQGPTEAFF.

V and J are TRBV18 and TRBJ2-7; D unclear. Germline V gives CDR1 KGHSH, CDR2 LQKENI. The V end lost 0 bases, the J end lost 5 bases, and 8 bases lay between the germline ends. CDR3 length equals 13 residues. The CDR3 DNA sequence: TGTGCCAGCTCACCACCGGGTCTAGACGAGCAGTACTTC. It yields the protein CASSPPGLDEQYF.

Turning to this clone: This CDR3 is also generated by other DNA sequences in the sample. The chain has TRBV6-5 and TRBJ2-7; D is undetermined. Per germline, CDR1 MNHEY and CDR2 SVGAGI. The ends were cut back, 0 bases at V and 3 bases at J, with 9 bases in the middle. The CDR3 spans 14 residues. The CDR3 loop is CASSYSGHNYEQYF. DNA for the CDR3: TGTGCCAGCAGTTACTCGGGCCACAACTACGAGCAGTACTTC.

A word on this clone: In the same sample, other DNA sequences code for this CDR3. The chain uses TRBV18 and TRBJ1-3, with 9 bases that match TRBD1. CDR1 and CDR2 from the germline V gene are KGHSH and LQKENI. Unmatched junction bases numbered 5, after V lost 6 bases and J lost 2 bases. CDR3 length: 15 residues. The CDR3 DNA reads TGTGCCAGCTCGCTGGGACAGGGTACTGGAAACACCATATATTTT. It encodes CASSLGQGTGNTIYF.

V gene TRBV28 combines with J gene TRBJ1-2; D is uncertain. The CDR3 runs to 13 residues. Trimming took off 2 bases at V and 7 bases at J, with 11 bases between the two ends. Germline V gene data show CDR1 as MDHEN and CDR2 as SYDVKM. CDR3 DNA: TGTGCCAGCAGTTTAGCCTCCTCCGTTGGCTACACCTTC. Protein: CASSLASSVGYTF.

The V call is TRBV5-1, the J call TRBJ1-6, with D uncertain. Germline V gene sequence: CDR1 SGHRS, CDR2 YFSETQ. Trimming stripped 4 bases from V and 0 bases from J, with 11 bases between. This CDR3 is 16 amino acids long. The CDR3 here is CASSRSISSYNSPLHF. In nucleotides, the CDR3 is TGCGCCAGCAGCCGATCCATTAGCTCCTATAATTCACCCCTCCACTTT.

The chain links TRBV28 to TRBJ2-6; D is possibly TRBD2 (5 bases). Germline assignment: CDR1 MDHEN and CDR2 SYDVKM. V was pared by 3 bases and J by 0 bases, with 9 bases between. This CDR3 is built from 16 residues. CDR3 amino acids: CASSFRGSSGANVLTF. The CDR3, as DNA: TGTGCCAGCAGTTTTAGAGGGTCCTCTGGGGCCAACGTCCTGACTTTC.

The chain couples TRBV6-6 to TRBJ2-1; 8 nucleotides line up with TRBD2. CDR1 is MNHNY and CDR2 is SVGAGI in the germline V gene (reference sequence). V was pared by 11 bases and J by 13 bases, with 19 bases of the junction left unmatched. The CDR3 is 14 residues long. The CDR3 DNA follows: TGTGCCGGAGCTTTACGGGTCGGGAGGGCCGAACAGTTCTTC. This translates into CAGALRVGRAEQFF.

This rearrangement joins TRBV6-1 to TRBJ2-5; 11 bases agree with TRBD2. Germline CDR1 is MNHNS and CDR2 is SASEGT. The CDR3 runs to 17 residues. V was pared by 6 bases and J by 1 base, with 10 bases of the junction left unmatched. The CDR3: CASREQPGLAVQETQYF. The DNA for the CDR3 is TGTGCCAGCAGGGAACAACCGGGACTAGCGGTCCAAGAGACCCAGTACTTC.

The J gene is TRBJ1-6, the V gene TRBV6-6; D ambiguous. The CDR3 is 16 residues long. V was shortened by 5 bases and J by 6 bases, with 17 bases between the two germline ends. Per the germline V gene, CDR1 is MNHNY and CDR2 is SVGAGI (reference sequence). The CDR3 nucleotides read TGTGCCAGCAGTCGACGGGTGCAAGACGGTAATTCACCCCTCCACTTT. Its protein is CASSRRVQDGNSPLHF.

This rearrangement joins TRBV18 to TRBJ2-1, with a tentative D call TRBD1 (5 bases). V was pared by 5 bases and J by 0 bases, with 20 bases between. Germline V lookup: CDR1 KGHSH, CDR2 LQKENI. The CDR3 has 18 residues. The CDR3 region is CASSLRGPYDSSYNEQFF. DNA of the CDR3: TGTGCCAGCTCATTAAGGGGCCCCTACGATAGCTCCTACAATGAGCAGTTCTTC.